Following are 30 T cell receptor beta chains from one sample sequenced in a study of cytomegalovirus exposure and HLA in healthy donors. The PCR employed 60 Vbeta primers together with 13 Jbeta primers. Clones were read by immunoSEQ multiplex PCR, and TCRdb kept only the in-frame ones, dropping some. Among a few hundred thousand clones listed, around nine tenths were seen once. Sequenced material: PBMCs. The receptors derive from a girl between 2 and 10 years old in good health and CMV-seronegative.

The V call is TRBV18, the J call TRBJ1-5; D unresolved. The germline V gene encodes CDR1 KGHSH and CDR2 LQKENI. The CDR3 length is 14 residues. The V and J ends lost 5 bases and 3 bases respectively, with 11 bases between them. In DNA form, the CDR3 reads TGTGCCAGCTCAAGCGCGCCCGCCAATCAGCCCCAGCATTTT. It yields the protein CASSSAPANQPQHF.

The chain links TRBV7-9 to TRBJ1-2; D is ambiguous. V lost 5 bases and J lost 2, with 6 bases in between. The CDR3 loop spans 12 amino acids. CDR1 and CDR2 from the germline V gene are SEHNR and FQNEAQ (reference sequence). CDR3 region: CASSAENYGYTF. In DNA, the CDR3 is TGTGCCAGCAGCGCCGAGAACTATGGCTACACCTTC.

This rearrangement joins TRBV29-1 to TRBJ1-2, with D hard to call. The length of the CDR3 is 10 residues. CDR1 is SQVTM, CDR2 ANQGSEA, per germline. Between the trimmed V and J ends, which lost 3 bases and 7 bases, there was a span of 6 bases. CDR3 loop: CSVDSVGYTF. The CDR3 DNA reads as TGCAGCGTTGATTCGGTTGGCTACACCTTC.

The chain uses TRBV19 and TRBJ1-5, with 10 bases aligning to TRBD1. In germline, CDR1 is LNHDA, CDR2 SQIVND (reference sequence). J lost 4 bases, V lost 6 bases, and 6 bases had no gene match. The CDR3 extends over 15 amino acids. This CDR3 is CASSRTGGENQPQHF. For the CDR3, the DNA is TGTGCCAGTAGCCGGACAGGGGGTGAGAATCAGCCCCAGCATTTT.

The chain joins TRBV6-4 to TRBJ1-2; D remains ambiguous. In germline, CDR1 is MRHNA, CDR2 SNTAGT. The CDR3 loop spans 15 amino acids. Trimming took off 5 bases at V and 0 bases at J, with 13 bases between the two ends. The CDR3 DNA reads TGTGCCAGCAGTCCAGAACCGGGAGCTAACTATGGCTACACCTTC. Protein sequence: CASSPEPGANYGYTF.

This chain connects TRBV10-3 to TRBJ2-3; D possibly corresponds to TRBD1 (5 bases). CDR1 and CDR2 (germline): ENHRY, SYGVKD. The CDR3 sequence is 16 residues long. V was shortened by 2 bases and J by 4 bases, with 16 bases between the two germline ends. Written as DNA, the CDR3 is TGTGCCATCAGTGAGAGGGCAGGGCTGGTCCCAGATACGCAGTATTTT. Its translation is CAISERAGLVPDTQYF.

This chain connects TRBV19 to TRBJ2-7; 11 positions match TRBD1. This CDR3 is built from 14 residues. J was trimmed by 6 bases and V by 4 bases; bases with no gene match: 5. Germline loops: CDR1 LNHDA, CDR2 SQIVND (reference sequence). The CDR3 is CASSTPGQGGEQYF. The CDR3 nucleotides read TGTGCCAGTAGTACCCCGGGACAGGGGGGCGAGCAGTACTTC.

This clone was counted a single time. CDR3 sequence (DNA): TGTGCCAGCAGCCTGGGGGGGGGCCGTGCCCCATACGAGCAGTACTTC. It is translated as CASSLGGGRAPYEQYF. The rearrangement links TRBV5-8 to TRBJ2-7; D might be TRBD2 (7 bases). V was pared by 4 bases and J by 4 bases, with 21 bases between. This CDR3 region has 16 residues. Per the germline V gene, CDR1 is SGHTS and CDR2 is YDEGEE.

This clone was observed a few times. The chain joins TRBV7-8 to TRBJ2-5, with D possibly being TRBD2 (6 bases). The V end was cut by 5 bases, the J end by 3 bases, with 16 bases between. The CDR3 sequence is 15 residues long. CDR1 and CDR2 from the germline V gene are SGHVS and FQNEAQ. CDR3 residues: CASSRNGDSKETQYF. The CDR3 bases are TGTGCCAGCAGCCGAAACGGGGACTCCAAAGAGACCCAGTACTTC.

This rearrangement joins TRBV28 to TRBJ1-5; maybe TRBD1 (6 bases). CDR3 size: 15 residues. Germline CDR1 MDHEN, CDR2 SYDVKM. Trimming cost V 2 bases and J 3 bases, with 11 bases left between them. CDR3 nucleotide sequence: TGTGCCAGCAGTTTAGCCGACAGGTCCAATCAGCCCCAGCATTTT. Protein: CASSLADRSNQPQHF.

The count of this clone is one. This rearrangement joins TRBV30 to TRBJ1-6; TRBD1 is a possible D gene (6 bases). The length of the CDR3 is 14 residues. Trimming shortened V by 2 bases and J by 10 bases, and 15 bases separated the two germline ends. In germline, CDR1 is GTSNPN, CDR2 SVGIG (reference sequence). The CDR3 DNA sequence: TGTGCCTGGAGTCCGAGGGGGTTGGGATCACCCCTCCACTTT. Translating it yields CAWSPRGLGSPLHF.

The rearrangement uses TRBV12-5 and TRBJ2-1, with TRBD2 matching over 8 bases. The V gene end was trimmed by 5 bases and the J gene end by 2 bases; junction bases not matched to a gene: 5. Per germline, CDR1 LGHNT and CDR2 FRNRAP. The CDR3 consists of 15 residues. In DNA, the CDR3 is TGTGCTAGTGGTCCCCTGCGGGGGGCCTACAATGAGCAGTTCTTC. Translation gives CASGPLRGAYNEQFF.

V gene TRBV28 combines with J gene TRBJ1-4; tentatively, D is TRBD1 (6 bases). The CDR3 totals 15 residues. Germline assignment: CDR1 MDHEN and CDR2 SYDVKM. V shed 7 bases and J shed 0 bases, with 12 bases lying between them. The CDR3: CASKDRAATNEKLFF. CDR3 nucleotides: TGTGCCAGCAAGGACAGAGCCGCAACTAATGAAAAACTGTTTTTT.

The chain is built from TRBV12-1 and TRBJ2-7; the table names TRBD1, a call not compared with the DNA. TRBV12-1 is assigned pseudogene status. The CDR3 has 14 residues. CDR3 in amino acids: CASSDKTGPFEQYF. Here the CDR3 DNA reads TGTGCCAGCAGCGACAAGACAGGGCCCTTCGAGCAGTACTTC.

The genes are TRBV9 and TRBJ1-2; 7 nucleotides match TRBD1. Germline CDR1 reads SGDLS; CDR2 reads YYNGEE. Germline trimming cut 3 bases from V and 4 bases from J; bases unmatched to any gene: 3. This CDR3 spans 13 amino acids. CDR3 loop: CASSDRDSYGYTF. The CDR3 coding sequence is TGTGCCAGCAGCGACCGGGACAGCTATGGCTACACCTTC.

This chain's CDR3 is CAGIGQGGYEQYF. CDR3 coding DNA: TGTGCCGGAATAGGACAGGGGGGCTACGAGCAGTACTTC. This chain connects TRBV30 to TRBJ2-7; 10 bases map to TRBD1. The CDR3 has 13 amino acids. V shed 8 bases and J 3 bases; nucleotides not matched to a gene: 7. In germline, CDR1 is GTSNPN, CDR2 SVGIG (reference sequence).

This rearrangement joins TRBV6-5 to TRBJ2-5; TRBD1 agrees at 7 bases. Germline CDR1 MNHEY, CDR2 SVGAGI. CDR3 length equals 15 residues. V lost 4 bases to trimming and J lost 7 bases; unmatched junction nucleotides: 12. CDR3 in amino acids: CASSSRQGRSRTQYF. CDR3 in DNA: TGTGCCAGCAGTTCCAGACAGGGAAGGAGTCGGACCCAGTACTTC.

This chain joins TRBV11-2 and TRBJ1-4; perhaps TRBD1 as D (6 bases). The CDR3 is made up of 15 amino acids. Trimming left V 0 bases short and J 8 bases short, with 13 bases between. CDR1 is SGHAT and CDR2 is FQNNGV in the germline V gene. This CDR3 reads CASSLDRGSGEKLFF. The CDR3 DNA sequence: TGTGCCAGCAGCTTAGACAGGGGAAGTGGCGAAAAACTGTTTTTT.

This chain uses TRBV25-1 with TRBJ2-2; D not resolved. Trimming removed 2 bases from V and 1 base from J, with 8 bases in between. This CDR3 contains 15 residues. Germline V gene sequence: CDR1 MGHDK, CDR2 SYGVNS. CDR3 DNA: TGTGCCAGCAGTGAACTTTCGAGGAACACCGGGGAGCTGTTTTTT. Residues: CASSELSRNTGELFF.

The chain joins TRBV14 to TRBJ2-2; 8 bases agree with TRBD2. Germline V gene data show CDR1 as SGHDN and CDR2 as FVKESK. CDR3 length equals 16 residues. J was trimmed by 6 bases and V by 4 bases; bases with no gene match: 10. The CDR3 nucleotides are TGTGCCAGCAGCCGGATAGGTAGCGGGAAGTCCGGGGAGCTGTTTTTT. It is translated as CASSRIGSGKSGELFF.

The CDR3 loop reads CASGLRLESDTEAFF. The DNA of the CDR3 is TGTGCTAGTGGTTTGAGACTTGAATCAGACACTGAAGCTTTCTTT. This chain connects TRBV12-5 to TRBJ1-1; D remains ambiguous. The V end was cut by 2 bases, the J end by 3 bases, with 13 bases between. The CDR3 spans 15 residues. Germline V gives CDR1 LGHNT, CDR2 FRNRAP.

The chain uses TRBV5-6 and TRBJ1-3; TRBD1 is a possible D gene (6 bases). The CDR3 is made up of 15 amino acids. V was shortened by 0 bases and J by 0 bases, with 7 bases between the two germline ends. Germline V gives CDR1 SGHDT, CDR2 YYEEEE. For the CDR3, the DNA is TGTGCCAGCAGCTTGGGGGGGCCCTCTGGAAACACCATATATTTT. This sequence encodes CASSLGGPSGNTIYF.

This clone appeared once. The chain employs TRBV5-3 and TRBJ1-4; a possible D gene is TRBD1 (6 bases). TRBV5-3 is known as an ORF, though its function is uncertain. Trimming shortened V by 8 bases and J by 3 bases, and 11 bases separated the two germline ends. CDR3 length: 13 amino acids. The CDR3 DNA reads TGTGCCAGTCCAGGGGTCTCTAATGAAAAACTGTTTTTT. Its protein is CASPGVSNEKLFF.

J is TRBJ1-5 and V is TRBV19, with 7 nucleotides matching TRBD1. The V segment lost 5 bases and the J segment 0 bases; nucleotides outside the gene matches: 16. The CDR3 has 19 amino acids. Looked up from germline, CDR1 is LNHDA and CDR2 is SQIVND (reference sequence). The CDR3 spells CASSLRRGDSSYSNQPQHF. The CDR3 region has the DNA TGTGCCAGTAGTCTGCGCAGGGGGGACAGCAGCTATAGCAATCAGCCCCAGCATTTT.

The CDR3 is CAWSATGGQETQYF. The CDR3 DNA reads TGTGCCTGGAGCGCAACAGGGGGACAAGAGACCCAGTACTTC. The rearrangement uses TRBV30 and TRBJ2-5; 8 nucleotides agree with TRBD1. J lost 2 bases, V lost 3 bases, and 5 bases had no gene match. This CDR3 comprises 14 residues. The V gene's germline CDR1 is GTSNPN and CDR2 SVGIG (reference sequence). The whole variable domain, filled in from reference TRBV30 and TRBJ2-5, reads SQTIHQWPATLVQPVGSPLSLECTVEGTSNPNLYWYRQAAGRGLQLLFYSVGIGQISSEVPQNLSASRPQDRQFILSSKKLLLSDSGFYLCAWSATGGQETQYFGPGTRLLVL.

This rearrangement joins TRBV5-8 to TRBJ2-1; no clear D. The CDR3 spans 15 residues. Germline CDR1 is SGHTS and CDR2 is YDEGEE. V gave up 2 bases and J gave up 5 bases, with 14 bases separating them. CDR3 coding DNA: TGTGCCAGCAGCTTTAAGCTCGACTGGAACAATGAGCAGTTCTTC. It yields the protein CASSFKLDWNNEQFF.

This chain connects TRBV27 to TRBJ1-1; 11 nucleotides agree with TRBD1. Looked up from germline, CDR1 is MNHEY and CDR2 is SMNVEV (reference sequence). The V gene end was trimmed by 6 bases and the J gene end by 4 bases; junction bases not matched to a gene: 10. The CDR3 runs to 16 residues. Here the CDR3 reads CASSQRTGGRVTEAFF. CDR3 in DNA: TGTGCCAGCAGCCAAAGGACAGGGGGCAGAGTCACTGAAGCTTTCTTT.

Concerning this clone itself: In the same sample, other DNA sequences code for this CDR3. J is TRBJ1-5 and V is TRBV12-5, with D unclear. Trimming pared 4 bases from V and 0 bases from J, leaving 13 bases between. The CDR3 sequence is 16 residues long. CDR1 and CDR2 from the germline V gene are LGHNT and FRNRAP. The CDR3 loop reads CASGSHYKNSNQPQHF. As DNA, the CDR3 is TGTGCTAGTGGTTCCCACTATAAGAATAGCAATCAGCCCCAGCATTTT.

The chain links TRBV7-9 to TRBJ1-1, with D uncertain. Germline lookup yields CDR1 SEHNR and CDR2 FQNEAQ (reference sequence). V lost 3 bases and J lost 8, with 16 bases in between. This CDR3 is 14 amino acids long. This CDR3 is CASSFSFPAGEAFF. The CDR3 region has the DNA TGTGCCAGCAGCTTCAGTTTTCCGGCAGGAGAAGCTTTCTTT.

The chain joins TRBV19 to TRBJ1-1; 7 bases line up with TRBD1. The CDR3 extends over 15 amino acids. V was clipped by 5 bases and J by 0 bases; unmatched bases: 6. Germline lookup yields CDR1 LNHDA and CDR2 SQIVND (reference sequence). The CDR3 region has the DNA TGTGCCAGTAGTGCCTCACAGGGGATGAACACTGAAGCTTTCTTT. Its protein is CASSASQGMNTEAFF.